A selection of T cell receptor beta chains follows, all from one sample in a study of identical twins. TCRdb processed the 5' RACE reads anew with MiXCR; each CDR3 protein has one entry. Of fewer than 900,000 distinct CDR3 sequences in the sample, 20% to 25% were seen once. The data also belong to a second study, concerning T cells expressing NK-cell markers.

The sequenced sample was PBMCs. All receptors come from a young woman in good health. Both conserved end residues are part of each CDR3. Each record gives: J gene, clone size, V gene, D gene, CDR3 length, CDR3 protein, CDR3 DNA. D genes are given only for firm matches. Clone sizes are given selectively: once, few, many, or a class where the clone is expanded.

J gene: TRBJ1-4
clone size: few
V gene: TRBV7-9
D gene: NA
CDR3 length: 14
CDR3 protein: CASSVTSTNEKLFF
CDR3 DNA: TGTGCCAGCAGCGTCACCTCGACTAATGAAAAACTGTTTTTT

J gene: TRBJ2-1
clone size: NA
V gene: TRBV7-2
D gene: TRBD2
CDR3 length: 17
CDR3 protein: CASSLAGGLAGYNEQFF
CDR3 DNA: TGTGCCAGCAGCTTAGCGGGGGGACTAGCGGGCTACAATGAGCAGTTCTTC

J gene: TRBJ2-1
clone size: many
V gene: TRBV5-1
D gene: TRBD2
CDR3 length: 15
CDR3 protein: CASSLRLAGESEQFF
CDR3 DNA: TGCGCCAGCAGCTTGAGACTAGCGGGAGAGAGTGAGCAGTTCTTC

J gene: TRBJ2-2
clone size: few
V gene: TRBV12-3/TRBV12-4
D gene: NA
CDR3 length: 12
CDR3 protein: CASTKSTGELFF
CDR3 DNA: TGTGCCAGCACCAAAAGCACCGGGGAGCTGTTTTTT

J gene: TRBJ2-1
clone size: few
V gene: TRBV20-1
D gene: NA
CDR3 length: 16
CDR3 protein: CSAAAGRAGSYNEQFF
CDR3 DNA: TGCAGTGCGGCAGCAGGGCGGGCAGGCTCCTACAATGAGCAGTTCTTC

J gene: TRBJ2-7
clone size: few
V gene: TRBV12-3/TRBV12-4
D gene: NA
CDR3 length: 16
CDR3 protein: CASSRSTGSLGSEQYF
CDR3 DNA: TGTGCCAGCAGCCGTTCGACAGGATCTCTGGGGAGCGAGCAGTACTTC

J gene: TRBJ2-1
clone size: NA
V gene: TRBV3-1
D gene: TRBD2
CDR3 length: 16
CDR3 protein: CASSQDSGRGYNEQFF
CDR3 DNA: TGTGCCAGCAGCCAAGATTCCGGGAGGGGGTACAATGAGCAGTTCTTC

J gene: TRBJ2-1
clone size: few
V gene: TRBV5-5
D gene: TRBD2
CDR3 length: 17
CDR3 protein: CASSLESLSGRRNEQFF
CDR3 DNA: TGTGCCAGCAGCTTGGAATCCCTTAGCGGGAGACGCAATGAGCAGTTCTTC

J gene: TRBJ2-5
clone size: few
V gene: TRBV5-5
D gene: NA
CDR3 length: 12
CDR3 protein: CASKFGEETQYF
CDR3 DNA: TGTGCCAGCAAGTTCGGGGAGGAGACCCAGTACTTC

J gene: TRBJ2-3
clone size: many
V gene: TRBV5-6
D gene: NA
CDR3 length: 15
CDR3 protein: CASSFRGVGTDTQYF
CDR3 DNA: TGTGCCAGCAGCTTTAGGGGGGTCGGCACAGATACGCAGTATTTT

J gene: TRBJ2-3
clone size: few
V gene: TRBV29-1
D gene: NA
CDR3 length: 16
CDR3 protein: CSVEGYVGGRADTQYF
CDR3 DNA: TGCAGCGTTGAAGGATACGTGGGGGGGCGGGCAGATACGCAGTATTTT

J gene: TRBJ2-7
clone size: NA
V gene: TRBV10-3
D gene: TRBD2
CDR3 length: 14
CDR3 protein: CAIGTSGSNYEQYF
CDR3 DNA: TGTGCCATAGGGACTAGCGGGAGTAACTACGAGCAGTACTTC

J gene: TRBJ2-5
clone size: many
V gene: TRBV10-3
D gene: TRBD2
CDR3 length: 15
CDR3 protein: CAMGGKAGGGETQYF
CDR3 DNA: TGTGCCATGGGAGGGAAGGCGGGAGGCGGCGAGACCCAGTACTTC

J gene: TRBJ2-7
clone size: few
V gene: TRBV4-3
D gene: TRBD1
CDR3 length: 16
CDR3 protein: CASSQDRDRGASEQYF
CDR3 DNA: TGCGCCAGCAGCCAAGATCGGGACAGGGGAGCGTCCGAGCAGTACTTC

J gene: TRBJ2-1
clone size: NA
V gene: TRBV18
D gene: NA
CDR3 length: 13
CDR3 protein: CASSPNRGNEQFF
CDR3 DNA: TGTGCCAGCTCACCAAATCGGGGTAATGAGCAGTTCTTC

J gene: TRBJ1-6
clone size: NA
V gene: TRBV20-1
D gene: TRBD1
CDR3 length: 15
CDR3 protein: CSARDRRQGLSPLHF
CDR3 DNA: TGCAGTGCTAGAGATAGGAGACAGGGGTTGTCACCCCTCCACTTT

J gene: TRBJ1-1
clone size: few
V gene: TRBV30
D gene: TRBD1
CDR3 length: 11
CDR3 protein: CAWSQGQSAFF
CDR3 DNA: TGTGCCTGGAGCCAGGGACAGTCGGCTTTCTTT

J gene: TRBJ2-2
clone size: NA
V gene: TRBV12-3/TRBV12-4
D gene: TRBD2
CDR3 length: 15
CDR3 protein: CASSRTSVHTGELFF
CDR3 DNA: TGTGCCAGCAGTCGGACTAGCGTGCACACCGGGGAGCTGTTTTTT

J gene: TRBJ2-1
clone size: NA
V gene: TRBV6-5
D gene: TRBD2
CDR3 length: 17
CDR3 protein: CASSYSSSGGVYNEQFF
CDR3 DNA: TGTGCCAGCAGTTACTCGAGTAGCGGGGGGGTTTACAATGAGCAGTTCTTC

J gene: TRBJ2-3
clone size: NA
V gene: TRBV19
D gene: TRBD2
CDR3 length: 16
CDR3 protein: CASTVAAGGPADTQYF
CDR3 DNA: TGTGCCAGTACCGTGGCCGCGGGGGGGCCAGCAGATACGCAGTATTTT

J gene: TRBJ1-1
clone size: NA
V gene: TRBV29-1
D gene: NA
CDR3 length: 13
CDR3 protein: CSVERAANTEAFF
CDR3 DNA: TGCAGCGTTGAAAGGGCAGCGAACACTGAAGCTTTCTTT

J gene: TRBJ2-6
clone size: few
V gene: TRBV7-6
D gene: NA
CDR3 length: 16
CDR3 protein: CASSPDPSSGANVLTF
CDR3 DNA: TGTGCCAGCAGCCCCGATCCCAGCTCTGGGGCCAACGTCCTGACTTTC

J gene: TRBJ1-5
clone size: few
V gene: TRBV12-3/TRBV12-4
D gene: NA
CDR3 length: 16
CDR3 protein: CASSLRGVRGNQPQHF
CDR3 DNA: TGTGCCAGCAGTTTGCGGGGAGTTAGGGGCAATCAGCCCCAGCATTTT

J gene: TRBJ2-6
clone size: NA
V gene: TRBV9
D gene: NA
CDR3 length: 19
CDR3 protein: CASSGKPRGARGGANVLTF
CDR3 DNA: TGTGCCAGCAGCGGTAAGCCCCGGGGGGCGCGTGGCGGGGCCAACGTCCTGACTTTC

J gene: TRBJ2-1
clone size: NA
V gene: TRBV20-1
D gene: TRBD2
CDR3 length: 14
CDR3 protein: CSARAQREVHEQFF
CDR3 DNA: TGCAGTGCTAGAGCGCAGCGGGAGGTTCATGAGCAGTTCTTC

J gene: TRBJ2-1
clone size: many
V gene: TRBV29-1
D gene: NA
CDR3 length: 16
CDR3 protein: CSGGGSRGSHDNEQFF
CDR3 DNA: TGCAGCGGGGGGGGCAGCAGAGGATCCCACGACAATGAGCAGTTCTTC

J gene: TRBJ2-1
clone size: few
V gene: TRBV12-3/TRBV12-4
D gene: TRBD2
CDR3 length: 12
CDR3 protein: CASSLERTRPFF
CDR3 DNA: TGTGCCAGCAGTTTAGAAAGGACTAGGCCGTTCTTC

J gene: TRBJ2-1
clone size: NA
V gene: TRBV4-3
D gene: NA
CDR3 length: 13
CDR3 protein: CASSQDGYNEQFF
CDR3 DNA: TGCGCCAGCAGCCAGGACGGCTACAATGAGCAGTTCTTC

J gene: TRBJ2-2
clone size: NA
V gene: TRBV29-1
D gene: NA
CDR3 length: 13
CDR3 protein: CSVVGKNTGELFF
CDR3 DNA: TGCAGCGTTGTGGGGAAGAACACCGGGGAGCTGTTTTTT

J gene: TRBJ2-1
clone size: NA
V gene: TRBV20-1
D gene: NA
CDR3 length: 13
CDR3 protein: CSASGTGDGEQFF
CDR3 DNA: TGCAGTGCTAGTGGGACTGGCGATGGTGAGCAGTTCTTC

J gene: TRBJ2-5
clone size: NA
V gene: TRBV9
D gene: NA
CDR3 length: 15
CDR3 protein: CASSVGSLSVETQYF
CDR3 DNA: TGTGCCAGCAGCGTAGGATCCCTCAGCGTCGAGACCCAGTACTTC

J gene: TRBJ1-3
clone size: NA
V gene: TRBV29-1
D gene: NA
CDR3 length: 13
CDR3 protein: CSVTQGTGNTIYF
CDR3 DNA: TGCAGCGTCACCCAGGGGACTGGAAACACCATATATTTT

J gene: TRBJ2-7
clone size: NA
V gene: TRBV18
D gene: NA
CDR3 length: 14
CDR3 protein: CASSPPGNLYEQYF
CDR3 DNA: TGTGCCAGCTCACCACCAGGTAACCTCTACGAGCAGTACTTC

J gene: TRBJ1-2
clone size: NA
V gene: TRBV12-3/TRBV12-4
D gene: NA
CDR3 length: 11
CDR3 protein: CAAGRAGGYTF
CDR3 DNA: TGTGCCGCAGGCAGGGCCGGTGGCTACACCTTC

J gene: TRBJ2-6
clone size: few
V gene: TRBV6-5
D gene: TRBD1
CDR3 length: 18
CDR3 protein: CASSYVGTGGAGANVLTF
CDR3 DNA: TGTGCCAGCAGTTACGTTGGGACAGGGGGCGCCGGGGCCAACGTCCTGACTTTC

J gene: TRBJ2-5
clone size: few
V gene: TRBV7-9
D gene: NA
CDR3 length: 16
CDR3 protein: CASSFIAGQGQETQYF
CDR3 DNA: TGTGCCAGCAGCTTCATAGCGGGACAGGGCCAAGAGACCCAGTACTTC

J gene: TRBJ2-5
clone size: NA
V gene: TRBV7-2
D gene: TRBD1
CDR3 length: 14
CDR3 protein: CASSLDRGSQTQYF
CDR3 DNA: TGTGCCAGCAGCTTAGACAGGGGATCACAGACCCAGTACTTC

J gene: TRBJ1-4
clone size: NA
V gene: TRBV7-2
D gene: NA
CDR3 length: 14
CDR3 protein: CASRLGGTNEKLFF
CDR3 DNA: TGTGCCAGCAGACTAGGGGGGACTAATGAAAAACTGTTTTTT

J gene: TRBJ2-1
clone size: many
V gene: TRBV20-1
D gene: TRBD2
CDR3 length: 17
CDR3 protein: CSASPLSGASSYNEQFF
CDR3 DNA: TGCAGTGCTAGCCCTCTAAGCGGGGCCAGCTCCTACAATGAGCAGTTCTTC

J gene: TRBJ2-7
clone size: few
V gene: TRBV6-5
D gene: NA
CDR3 length: 13
CDR3 protein: CASSSSPPAEQYF
CDR3 DNA: TGTGCCAGCAGTTCCAGCCCACCCGCCGAGCAGTACTTC

J gene: TRBJ2-1
clone size: few
V gene: TRBV20-1
D gene: TRBD2
CDR3 length: 12
CDR3 protein: CSATQLGTSPFF
CDR3 DNA: TGCAGTGCTACCCAACTGGGGACTAGCCCGTTCTTC

J gene: TRBJ1-2
clone size: few
V gene: TRBV20-1
D gene: NA
CDR3 length: 13
CDR3 protein: CSARAGQLYGYTF
CDR3 DNA: TGCAGTGCTAGGGCCGGGCAGCTCTATGGCTACACCTTC

J gene: TRBJ1-1
clone size: many
V gene: TRBV9
D gene: NA
CDR3 length: 13
CDR3 protein: CASSLSQGTEAFF
CDR3 DNA: TGTGCCAGCAGCTTATCCCAGGGGACTGAAGCTTTCTTT

J gene: TRBJ2-1
clone size: few
V gene: TRBV12-3/TRBV12-4
D gene: TRBD1
CDR3 length: 15
CDR3 protein: CASSFRDRDRDEQFF
CDR3 DNA: TGTGCCAGCAGTTTCCGGGACAGGGATCGGGATGAGCAGTTCTTC

J gene: TRBJ2-1
clone size: NA
V gene: TRBV7-9
D gene: NA
CDR3 length: 14
CDR3 protein: CASSSEGDYNEQFF
CDR3 DNA: TGTGCCAGCAGCTCAGAAGGGGACTACAATGAGCAGTTCTTC

J gene: TRBJ2-1
clone size: many
V gene: TRBV20-1
D gene: NA
CDR3 length: 13
CDR3 protein: CSARGGQFGEQFF
CDR3 DNA: TGCAGTGCTAGGGGGGGGCAGTTTGGTGAGCAGTTCTTC

J gene: TRBJ2-5
clone size: NA
V gene: TRBV6-2/TRBV6-3
D gene: NA
CDR3 length: 17
CDR3 protein: CASSSPFGGGYQETQYF
CDR3 DNA: TGTGCCAGCAGTTCCCCGTTTGGCGGCGGGTACCAAGAGACCCAGTACTTC

J gene: TRBJ2-2
clone size: many
V gene: TRBV12-3/TRBV12-4
D gene: TRBD2
CDR3 length: 15
CDR3 protein: CASRYRLAGGGELFF
CDR3 DNA: TGTGCCAGCAGATATCGTCTAGCGGGAGGGGGGGAGCTGTTTTTT

J gene: TRBJ2-7
clone size: few
V gene: TRBV7-2
D gene: TRBD1
CDR3 length: 14
CDR3 protein: CASSLDAGGYEQYF
CDR3 DNA: TGTGCCAGCAGCTTAGATGCAGGGGGCTACGAGCAGTACTTC

J gene: TRBJ1-4
clone size: NA
V gene: TRBV6-1
D gene: TRBD1
CDR3 length: 14
CDR3 protein: CASSGTGRNEKLFF
CDR3 DNA: TGTGCCAGCAGTGGGACAGGGCGCAATGAAAAACTGTTTTTT

J gene: TRBJ1-6
clone size: few
V gene: TRBV11-2
D gene: NA
CDR3 length: 13
CDR3 protein: CASSLKENSPLHF
CDR3 DNA: TGTGCCAGCAGCTTAAAGGAAAATTCACCCCTCCACTTT

J gene: TRBJ1-5
clone size: NA
V gene: TRBV9
D gene: TRBD1
CDR3 length: 14
CDR3 protein: CASSWGQVDQRQHF
CDR3 DNA: TGTGCCAGCAGCTGGGGACAGGTTGATCAGCGCCAGCATTTT

J gene: TRBJ2-1
clone size: NA
V gene: TRBV6-6
D gene: NA
CDR3 length: 13
CDR3 protein: CASTVSEYNEQFF
CDR3 DNA: TGTGCCAGCACGGTTAGCGAGTACAATGAGCAGTTCTTC

J gene: TRBJ2-3
clone size: few
V gene: TRBV20-1
D gene: NA
CDR3 length: 14
CDR3 protein: CSATVTVLADTQYF
CDR3 DNA: TGCAGTGCTACAGTCACCGTGCTCGCAGATACGCAGTATTTT

J gene: TRBJ2-6
clone size: NA
V gene: TRBV20-1
D gene: NA
CDR3 length: 16
CDR3 protein: CSARGWLRSGANVLTF
CDR3 DNA: TGCAGTGCTAGAGGATGGCTTCGCTCTGGGGCCAACGTCCTGACTTTC

J gene: TRBJ2-7
clone size: NA
V gene: TRBV4-3
D gene: TRBD1
CDR3 length: 14
CDR3 protein: CASSQDRERVEQYF
CDR3 DNA: TGCGCCAGCAGCCAGGACAGGGAGAGGGTCGAGCAGTACTTC